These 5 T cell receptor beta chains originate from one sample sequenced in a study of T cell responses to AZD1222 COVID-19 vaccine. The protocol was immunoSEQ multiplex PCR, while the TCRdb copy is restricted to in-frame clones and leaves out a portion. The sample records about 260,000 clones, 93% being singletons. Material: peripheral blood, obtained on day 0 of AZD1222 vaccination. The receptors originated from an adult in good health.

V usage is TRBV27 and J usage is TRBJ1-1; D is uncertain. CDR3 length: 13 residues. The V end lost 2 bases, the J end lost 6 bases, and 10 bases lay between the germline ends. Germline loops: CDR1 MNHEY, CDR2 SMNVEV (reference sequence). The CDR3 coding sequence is TGTGCCAGCAGTTTAGTACGAGGCGCTGAAGCTTTCTTT. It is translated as CASSLVRGAEAFF.

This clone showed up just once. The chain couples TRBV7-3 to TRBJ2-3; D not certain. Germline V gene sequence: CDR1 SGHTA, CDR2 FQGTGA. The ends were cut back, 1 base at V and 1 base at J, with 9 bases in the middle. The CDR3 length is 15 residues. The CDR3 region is CASSLNWLGTDTQYF. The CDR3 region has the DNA TGTGCCAGCAGCTTAAACTGGCTGGGCACAGATACGCAGTATTTT.

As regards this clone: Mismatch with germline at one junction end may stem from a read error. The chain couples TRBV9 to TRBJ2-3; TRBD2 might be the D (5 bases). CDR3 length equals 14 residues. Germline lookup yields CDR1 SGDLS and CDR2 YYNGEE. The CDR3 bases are TGTGCCGGCAGCGTAGAGGGAAGCACAGATACGCAGTATTTT. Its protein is CAGSVEGSTDTQYF.

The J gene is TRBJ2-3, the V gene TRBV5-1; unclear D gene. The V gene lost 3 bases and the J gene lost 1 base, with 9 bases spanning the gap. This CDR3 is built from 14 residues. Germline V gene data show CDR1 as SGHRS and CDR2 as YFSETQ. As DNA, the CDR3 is TGCGCCAGCAGCTCACCTGCGGGCACAGATACGCAGTATTTT. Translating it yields CASSSPAGTDTQYF.

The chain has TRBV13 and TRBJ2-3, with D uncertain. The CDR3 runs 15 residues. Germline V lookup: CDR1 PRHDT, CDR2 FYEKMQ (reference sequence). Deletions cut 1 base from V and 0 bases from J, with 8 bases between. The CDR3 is CASSLVGISTDTQYF. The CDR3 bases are TGTGCCAGCAGCTTAGTGGGCATTAGCACAGATACGCAGTATTTT.